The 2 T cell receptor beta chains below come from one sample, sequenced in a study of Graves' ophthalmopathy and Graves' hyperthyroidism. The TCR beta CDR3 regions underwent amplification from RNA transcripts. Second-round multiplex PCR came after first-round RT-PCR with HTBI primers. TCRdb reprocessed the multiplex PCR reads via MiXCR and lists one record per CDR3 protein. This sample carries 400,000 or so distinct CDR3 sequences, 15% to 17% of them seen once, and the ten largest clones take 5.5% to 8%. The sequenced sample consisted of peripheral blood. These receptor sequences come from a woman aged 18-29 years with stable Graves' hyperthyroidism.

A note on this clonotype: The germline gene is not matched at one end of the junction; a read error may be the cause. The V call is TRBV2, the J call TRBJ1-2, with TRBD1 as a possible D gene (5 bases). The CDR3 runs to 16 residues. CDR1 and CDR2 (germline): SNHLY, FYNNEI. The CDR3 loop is CASSEGTAVTNYGYTF. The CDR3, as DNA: TGTGCCAGCAGCGAAGGGACGGCCGTCACCAACTATGGCTACACCTTC.

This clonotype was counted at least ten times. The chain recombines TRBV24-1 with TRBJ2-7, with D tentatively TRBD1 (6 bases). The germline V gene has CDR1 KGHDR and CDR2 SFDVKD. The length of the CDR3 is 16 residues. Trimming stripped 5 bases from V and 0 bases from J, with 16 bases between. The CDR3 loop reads CATSAPGHPSSYEQYF. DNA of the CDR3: TGTGCCACCAGTGCCCCGGGACATCCGAGCTCCTACGAGCAGTACTTC.